The rows below give T cell receptor beta chains drawn from one sample of a study of T cell responses to AZD1222 COVID-19 vaccine. Generated by immunoSEQ multiplex PCR, the TCRdb table keeps only in-frame clones and is missing some. The sample holds approximately 100,000 clones; around nine tenths are singletons and the top ten take roughly 5.2%. This specimen was peripheral blood, taken 28 days after the second AZD1222 dose. The receptors were sampled from an adult who received the AZD1222 COVID-19 vaccine. The CDR3 runs from the conserved cysteine through the conserved F or W. The order of the fields is D gene, clone size, J gene, V gene, CDR3 protein, CDR3 DNA. A D gene is named only where the DNA matches it firmly. The size field is filled for only some rows; it gives once, few, many or a size class.

>.|.|TRBJ2-2|TRBV7-8
CASRIAAHANTGELFF
TGTGCCAGCAGAATAGCGGCCCACGCGAACACCGGGGAGCTGTTTTTT
>.|.|TRBJ1-1|TRBV2
CASSEGQPPREAFF
TGTGCCAGCAGTGAAGGACAGCCCCCAAGGGAAGCTTTCTTT
>.|few|TRBJ1-2|TRBV19
CASSPQLRGANNYGYTF
TGTGCCAGTAGTCCACAGTTACGGGGGGCAAACAACTATGGCTACACCTTC
>.|.|TRBJ2-2|TRBV3-1/TRBV3-2
CASSFVPGQTNTGELFF
TGTGCCAGCAGCTTCGTGCCGGGTCAAACGAACACCGGGGAGCTGTTTTTT
>.|.|TRBJ2-5|TRBV19
CASSIRSGLQETQYF
TGTGCCAGTAGTATAAGAAGCGGGCTCCAAGAGACCCAGTACTTC
>TRBD1|.|TRBJ2-6|TRBV5-1
CASSFTGTGASGANVLTF
TGCGCCAGCAGCTTTACCGGGACAGGAGCCTCTGGGGCCAACGTCCTGACTTTC
>TRBD1|.|TRBJ1-5|TRBV2
CASSETGGVQPQHF
TGTGCCAGCAGTGAGACAGGGGGCGTTCAGCCCCAGCATTTT
>TRBD1|.|TRBJ1-1|TRBV2
CASSGGQGITEAFF
TGTGCCAGCAGTGGGGGACAGGGGATCACTGAAGCTTTCTTT
>TRBD1|.|TRBJ1-6|TRBV3-1/TRBV3-2
CASSRRQGAINSPLHF
TGTGCCAGCAGCCGAAGACAGGGGGCAATTAATTCACCCCTCCACTTT
>TRBD2|few|TRBJ2-3|TRBV2
CASSRRGKRGTGDTQYF
TGTGCCAGCAGCCGCCGTGGAAAGCGGGGGACGGGAGATACGCAGTATTTT
>TRBD2|.|TRBJ2-1|TRBV7-6
CASSPIGAGGVNEQFF
TGTGCCAGCAGCCCGATTGGGGCGGGGGGCGTAAATGAGCAGTTCTTC
>TRBD1|few|TRBJ1-2|TRBV6-5
CASMTGGGIYGYTF
TGTGCCAGCATGACAGGGGGAGGCATCTATGGCTACACCTTC
>.|.|TRBJ1-2|TRBV11-2
CASSLVRGEGYTF
TGTGCCAGCAGCTTAGTCAGGGGCGAGGGCTACACCTTC
>.|.|TRBJ2-4|TRBV7-2
CASSPPSLAKNIQYF
TGTGCCAGCAGCCCACCTTCATTAGCCAAAAACATTCAGTACTTC
>.|.|TRBJ2-5|TRBV30
CALSRVLKTQYF
TGTGCCCTGTCGAGGGTTCTCAAGACCCAGTACTTC
>.|.|TRBJ1-5|TRBV2
CASSDRDGNQPQHF
TGTGCCAGCAGTGACAGGGATGGAAATCAGCCCCAGCATTTT
>.|.|TRBJ2-3|TRBV5-1
CASSLAGPTADTQYF
TGCGCCAGCAGCTTGGCTGGGCCAACAGCAGATACGCAGTATTTT
>.|.|TRBJ2-2|TRBV9
CASSVGGTNTGELFF
TGTGCCAGCAGCGTCGGAGGGACGAACACCGGGGAGCTGTTTTTT
>.|.|TRBJ2-6|TRBV2
CASSNRAGANVLTF
TGTGCCAGCAGTAATAGGGCTGGGGCCAACGTCCTGACTTTC
>.|few|TRBJ2-2|TRBV5-5
CASSLRGDANTGELFF
TGTGCCAGCAGCCTCCGAGGGGATGCGAACACCGGGGAGCTGTTTTTT
>.|.|TRBJ2-3|TRBV2
CASRLEGIDTQYF
TGTGCCAGCAGGTTGGAGGGGATTGATACGCAGTATTTT
>.|.|TRBJ1-5|TRBV7-2
CASSPTGYNQPQHF
TGTGCCAGCAGTCCAACAGGATACAATCAGCCCCAGCATTTT
>.|.|TRBJ1-1|TRBV6-5
CASRNREGRNTEAFF
TGTGCCAGCAGAAACAGGGAAGGGAGAAACACTGAAGCTTTCTTT
>.|.|TRBJ1-2|TRBV2
CASSDYAPYGYTF
TGTGCCAGCAGTGACTACGCCCCCTATGGCTACACCTTC
>TRBD1|.|TRBJ1-3|TRBV2
CASSPQGASGNTIYF
TGTGCCAGCAGTCCCCAGGGGGCTTCTGGAAACACCATATATTTT
>.|.|TRBJ1-5|TRBV2
CASSGQFVSNQPQHF
TGTGCCAGCTCCGGACAGTTTGTCAGCAATCAGCCCCAGCATTTT
>.|.|TRBJ2-1|TRBV3-1/TRBV3-2
CASSQGPANEQFF
TGTGCCAGCAGCCAAGGCCCGGCCAATGAGCAGTTCTTC
>.|.|TRBJ1-3|TRBV11-2
CASSHLAGNGNTIYF
TGTGCCAGCAGCCACCTTGCGGGGAACGGAAACACCATATATTTT
>.|.|TRBJ2-6|TRBV5-5
CASSRAGLEANVLTF
TGTGCCAGCAGCCGGGCGGGCCTCGAGGCCAACGTCCTGACTTTC
>TRBD2|few|TRBJ2-7|TRBV5-1
CASSLGLAGLYEQYF
TGCGCCAGCAGCTTGGGACTAGCGGGCCTTTACGAGCAGTACTTC
>.|.|TRBJ1-1|TRBV16
CASSQQQNTEAFF
TGTGCCAGCAGCCAACAACAGAACACTGAAGCTTTCTTT
>TRBD2|.|TRBJ2-7|TRBV18
CASSAAPTSGGAFAYEQYF
TGTGCCAGCTCAGCAGCCCCGACTAGCGGGGGCGCGTTCGCCTACGAGCAGTACTTC
>.|.|TRBJ1-2|TRBV6-5
CASSYGTTNYGYTF
TGTGCCAGCAGTTACGGGACGACAAACTATGGCTACACCTTC
>.|.|TRBJ2-7|TRBV7-9
CASSLEVGYEQYF
TGTGCCAGCAGCTTAGAGGTGGGGTACGAGCAGTACTTC
>.|once|TRBJ1-2|TRBV28
CASSWRTNGYTF
TGTGCCAGCAGTTGGAGAACAAATGGCTACACCTTC
>TRBD1|.|TRBJ2-7|TRBV2
CASSELGTDYEQYF
TGTGCCAGCAGTGAGTTAGGGACAGACTACGAGCAGTACTTC
>TRBD1|.|TRBJ1-2|TRBV5-1
CASSSGQGHGYTF
TGCGCCAGCAGCTCCGGACAGGGTCATGGCTACACCTTC
>.|.|TRBJ2-2|TRBV3-1/TRBV3-2
CASSQVWRGGELFF
TGTGCCAGCAGCCAAGTGTGGAGAGGCGGGGAGCTGTTTTTT
>TRBD1|.|TRBJ2-3|TRBV24-1
CAAGQGSTDTQYF
TGTGCCGCGGGACAGGGAAGCACAGATACGCAGTATTTT
>.|.|TRBJ2-3|TRBV19
CASSIVKSGTDTQYF
TGTGCCAGTAGTATAGTTAAGTCGGGCACAGATACGCAGTATTTT
>TRBD1|.|TRBJ1-1|TRBV6-2/TRBV6-3
CASSYGTGANTEAFF
TGTGCCAGCAGTTACGGGACAGGGGCGAACACTGAAGCTTTCTTT
>.|.|TRBJ2-2|TRBV9
CASSVDGGGNTGELFF
TGTGCCAGCAGCGTAGACGGGGGAGGGAACACCGGGGAGCTGTTTTTT
>.|.|TRBJ1-1|TRBV6-5
CASSYVGRMSEAFF
TGTGCCAGCAGTTACGTGGGACGGATGTCTGAAGCTTTCTTT
>TRBD1|.|TRBJ1-1|TRBV6-6
CASSSERQGYTEAFF
TGTGCCAGCAGTTCCGAAAGACAGGGATACACTGAAGCTTTCTTT
>.|.|TRBJ1-1|TRBV11-3
CASSLKGVNTEAFF
TGTGCCAGCAGCTTAAAGGGTGTGAACACTGAAGCTTTCTTT
>TRBD1|.|TRBJ1-2|TRBV19
CASSTDRGAEVYGYTF
TGTGCCAGTAGTACAGACAGGGGCGCGGAGGTATATGGCTACACCTTC
>TRBD1|.|TRBJ1-3|TRBV15
CATSRRGPVPGNTIYF
TGTGCCACCAGCCGAAGGGGGCCAGTCCCTGGAAACACCATATATTTT
>TRBD1|.|TRBJ1-4|TRBV18
CASVSDRVANEKLFF
TGTGCCAGCGTATCTGACAGGGTAGCTAATGAAAAACTGTTTTTT
>.|.|TRBJ1-1|TRBV2
CASRGVGYTEAFF
TGTGCCAGCAGGGGGGTAGGGTACACTGAAGCTTTCTTT
>.|.|TRBJ1-4|TRBV19
CASSLRDGRGEKLFF
TGTGCCAGTAGTCTCAGGGATGGCAGGGGTGAAAAACTGTTTTTT
>TRBD1|.|TRBJ1-6|TRBV9
CASSATGELSPLHF
TGTGCCAGCAGCGCCACAGGGGAGTTGTCACCCCTCCACTTT
>.|.|TRBJ1-2|TRBV6-6
CASIGYYGYTF
TGTGCCAGTATCGGGTACTATGGCTACACCTTC
>.|.|TRBJ1-3|TRBV27
CASSSRGTSGNTIYF
TGTGCCAGCAGTTCTCGAGGGACTAGTGGAAACACCATATATTTT
>TRBD1|.|TRBJ1-5|TRBV7-8
CASSLWTGVNQPQHF
TGTGCCAGCAGCCTGTGGACAGGGGTTAATCAGCCCCAGCATTTT
>.|.|TRBJ1-2|TRBV7-8
CASSHAQGGYTF
TGTGCCAGCAGCCACGCCCAGGGGGGCTACACCTTC
>.|.|TRBJ2-5|TRBV27
CASSLLSPPTGQETQYF
TGTGCCAGCAGTTTACTCTCCCCCCCGACCGGTCAAGAGACCCAGTACTTC
>.|.|TRBJ1-1|TRBV25-1
CASSVQGSNTEAFF
TGTGCCAGCAGCGTCCAGGGATCGAACACTGAAGCTTTCTTT
>TRBD1|.|TRBJ2-5|TRBV6-1
CASRRQGGVTQYF
TGTGCCAGCAGAAGACAGGGCGGTGTGACCCAGTACTTC
>.|once|TRBJ1-6|TRBV19
CASSIPRSDSGSPLHF
TGTGCCAGTAGTATCCCACGGTCCGACTCGGGTTCACCCCTCCACTTT
>TRBD1|.|TRBJ1-3|TRBV30
CAWSVGTGEGNTIYF
TGTGCCTGGAGTGTAGGAACAGGGGAAGGAAACACCATATATTTT